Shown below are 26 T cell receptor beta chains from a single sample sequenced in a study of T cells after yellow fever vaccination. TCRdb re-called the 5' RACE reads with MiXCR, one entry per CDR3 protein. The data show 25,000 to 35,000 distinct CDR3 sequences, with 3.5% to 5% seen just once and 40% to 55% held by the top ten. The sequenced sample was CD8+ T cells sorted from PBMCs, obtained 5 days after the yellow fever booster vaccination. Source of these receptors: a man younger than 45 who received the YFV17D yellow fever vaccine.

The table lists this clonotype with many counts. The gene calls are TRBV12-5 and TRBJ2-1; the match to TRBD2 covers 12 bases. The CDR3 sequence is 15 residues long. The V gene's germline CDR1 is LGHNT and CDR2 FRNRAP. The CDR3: CASALAGGGVNEQFF. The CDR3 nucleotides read TGTGCGTCCGCCCTAGCGGGAGGGGGAGTAAATGAGCAGTTCTTC. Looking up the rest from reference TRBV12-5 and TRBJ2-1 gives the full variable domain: DARVTQTPRHKVTEMGQEVTMRCQPILGHNTVFWYRQTMMQGLELLAYFRNRAPLDDSGMPKDRFSAEMPDATLATLKIQPSEPRDSAVYFCASALAGGGVNEQFFGPGTRLTVL.

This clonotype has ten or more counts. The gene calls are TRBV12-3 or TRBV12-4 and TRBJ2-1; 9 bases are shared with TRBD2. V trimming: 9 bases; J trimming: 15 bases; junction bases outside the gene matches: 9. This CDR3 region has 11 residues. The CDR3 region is CASLAGTLRFF. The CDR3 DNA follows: TGTGCCAGTCTAGCGGGGACCCTGCGGTTCTTC.

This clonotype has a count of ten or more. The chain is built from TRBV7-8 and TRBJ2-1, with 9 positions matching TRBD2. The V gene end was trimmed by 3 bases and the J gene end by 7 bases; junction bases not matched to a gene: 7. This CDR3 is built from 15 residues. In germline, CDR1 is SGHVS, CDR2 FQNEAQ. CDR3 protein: CASSFGLAPFNEQFF. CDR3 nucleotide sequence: TGTGCCAGCAGCTTTGGACTAGCGCCCTTTAATGAGCAGTTCTTC.

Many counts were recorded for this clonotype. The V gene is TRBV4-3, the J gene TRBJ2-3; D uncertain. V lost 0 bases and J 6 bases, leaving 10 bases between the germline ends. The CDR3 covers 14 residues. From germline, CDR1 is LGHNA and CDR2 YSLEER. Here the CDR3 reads CASSQDAWTDTQYF. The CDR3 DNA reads TGCGCCAGCAGCCAAGATGCGTGGACGGATACGCAGTATTTT.

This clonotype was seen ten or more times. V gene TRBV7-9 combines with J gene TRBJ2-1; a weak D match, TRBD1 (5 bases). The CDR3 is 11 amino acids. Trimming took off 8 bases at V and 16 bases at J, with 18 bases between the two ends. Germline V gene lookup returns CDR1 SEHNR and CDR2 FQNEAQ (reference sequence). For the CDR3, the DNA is TGTGCCAGCGTAAACTCCCTAGGGGAATTCTTC. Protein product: CASVNSLGEFF.

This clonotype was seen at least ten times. The CDR3 loop reads CSAKTSNRNEQFF. Here the CDR3 DNA reads TGCAGTGCTAAGACTAGCAACAGGAATGAGCAGTTCTTC. The chain is built from TRBV20-1 and TRBJ2-1; TRBD2 agrees at 7 bases. This CDR3 contains 13 residues. Germline V gene lookup returns CDR1 DFQATT and CDR2 SNEGSKA (reference sequence). Losses at the gene ends were 4 bases for V and 7 bases for J; bases not matched to a gene: 7.

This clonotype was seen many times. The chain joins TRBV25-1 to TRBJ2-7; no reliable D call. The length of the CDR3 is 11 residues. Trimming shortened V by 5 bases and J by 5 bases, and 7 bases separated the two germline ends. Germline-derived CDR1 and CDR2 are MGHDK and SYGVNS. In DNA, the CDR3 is TGTGCCAGCAGTCCCCGAGACGAGCAGTACTTC. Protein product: CASSPRDEQYF.

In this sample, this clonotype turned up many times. The DNA of the CDR3 is TGTGCCAGCAGCTTATTCCCGGACGTGACCAATGAGCAGTTCTTC. Translation: CASSLFPDVTNEQFF. V gene TRBV7-9 combines with J gene TRBJ2-1; D uncertain. Looked up from germline, CDR1 is SEHNR and CDR2 is FQNEAQ (reference sequence). This CDR3 has 15 residues. Trimming pared 2 bases from V and 6 bases from J, leaving 14 bases between. Full variable domain (remainder filled in from reference TRBV7-9 and TRBJ2-1): DTGVSQNPRHKITKRGQNVTFRCDPISEHNRLYWYRQTLGQGPEFLTYFQNEAQLEKSRLLSDRFSAERPKGSFSTLEIQRTEQGDSAMYLCASSLFPDVTNEQFFGPGTRLTVL.

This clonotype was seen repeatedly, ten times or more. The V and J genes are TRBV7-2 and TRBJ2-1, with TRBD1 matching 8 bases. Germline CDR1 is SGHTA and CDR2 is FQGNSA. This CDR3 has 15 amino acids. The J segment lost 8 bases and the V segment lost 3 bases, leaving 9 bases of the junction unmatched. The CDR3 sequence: CASSFGQGALDEQFF. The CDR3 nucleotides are TGTGCCAGCAGCTTCGGACAGGGCGCGCTGGATGAGCAGTTCTTC.

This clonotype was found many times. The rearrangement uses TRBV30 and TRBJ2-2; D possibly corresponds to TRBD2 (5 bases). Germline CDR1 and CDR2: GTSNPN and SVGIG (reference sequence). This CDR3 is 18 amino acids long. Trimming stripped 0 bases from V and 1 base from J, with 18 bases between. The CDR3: CAWSVSAYRGRNTGELFF. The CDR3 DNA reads TGTGCCTGGAGTGTATCGGCTTACCGCGGGCGGAACACCGGGGAGCTGTTTTTT.

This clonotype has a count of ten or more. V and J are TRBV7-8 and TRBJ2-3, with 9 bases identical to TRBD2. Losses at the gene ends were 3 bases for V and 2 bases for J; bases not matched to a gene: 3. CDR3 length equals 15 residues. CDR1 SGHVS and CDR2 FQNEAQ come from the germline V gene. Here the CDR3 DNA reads TGTGCCAGCAGCTTTAGCGGGAGTGTCACAGATACGCAGTATTTT. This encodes CASSFSGSVTDTQYF.

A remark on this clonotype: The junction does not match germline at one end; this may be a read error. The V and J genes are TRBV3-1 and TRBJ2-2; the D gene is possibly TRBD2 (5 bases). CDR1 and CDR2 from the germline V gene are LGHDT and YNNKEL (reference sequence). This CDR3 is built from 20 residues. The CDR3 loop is CASCQEFDRSGPANTGELFF. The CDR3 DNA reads TGTGCCAGCTGCCAAGAATTCGATAGGAGCGGCCCCGCGAACACCGGGGAGCTGTTTTTT.

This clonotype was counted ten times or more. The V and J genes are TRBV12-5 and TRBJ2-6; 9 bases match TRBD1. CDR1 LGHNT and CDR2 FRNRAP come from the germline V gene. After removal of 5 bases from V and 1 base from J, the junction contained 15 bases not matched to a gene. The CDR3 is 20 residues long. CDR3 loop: CASGVLTGGIRDSGANVLTF. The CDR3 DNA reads TGTGCTAGTGGTGTACTGACAGGGGGTATAAGAGATTCTGGGGCCAACGTCCTGACTTTC.

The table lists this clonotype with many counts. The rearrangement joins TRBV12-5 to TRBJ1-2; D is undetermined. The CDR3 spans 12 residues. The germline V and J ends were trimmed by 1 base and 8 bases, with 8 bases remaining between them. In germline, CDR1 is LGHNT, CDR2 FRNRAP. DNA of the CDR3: TGTGCTAGTGGTTTGGATCGGGCCGGCTACACCTTC. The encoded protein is CASGLDRAGYTF.

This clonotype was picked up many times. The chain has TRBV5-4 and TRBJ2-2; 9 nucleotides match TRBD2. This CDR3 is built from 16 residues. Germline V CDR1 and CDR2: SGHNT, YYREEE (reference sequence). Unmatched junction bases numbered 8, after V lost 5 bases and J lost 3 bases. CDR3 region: CASRGREGQDTGELFF. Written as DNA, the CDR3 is TGTGCCAGCAGAGGGCGGGAGGGCCAAGACACCGGGGAGCTGTTTTTT.

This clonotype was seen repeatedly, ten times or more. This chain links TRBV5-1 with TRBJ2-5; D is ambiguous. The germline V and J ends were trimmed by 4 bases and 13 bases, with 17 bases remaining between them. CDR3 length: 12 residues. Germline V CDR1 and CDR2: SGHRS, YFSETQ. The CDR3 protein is CASSPDTERTYF. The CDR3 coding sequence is TGCGCCAGCAGCCCCGACACAGAGAGGACGTACTTC.

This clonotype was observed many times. The CDR3 here is CASSWGGTSGYEQYF. CDR3 sequence (DNA): TGTGCCAGCAGCTGGGGGGGGACTAGCGGCTACGAGCAGTACTTC. This chain uses TRBV3-1 with TRBJ2-7; TRBD2 aligns across 11 bases. The CDR3 covers 15 residues. The germline V gene has CDR1 LGHDT and CDR2 YNNKEL (reference sequence). The V segment lost 5 bases and the J segment 3 bases; nucleotides outside the gene matches: 6.

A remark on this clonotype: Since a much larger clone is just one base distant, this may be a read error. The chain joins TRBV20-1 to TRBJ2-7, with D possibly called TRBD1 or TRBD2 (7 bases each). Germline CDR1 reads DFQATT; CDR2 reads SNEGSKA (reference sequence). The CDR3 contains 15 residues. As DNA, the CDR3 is TGCTGTGCTAGTGGGGGGGGACAGCTATCCTACGAGCAGTACTTC. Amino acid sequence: CCASGGGQLSYEQYF.

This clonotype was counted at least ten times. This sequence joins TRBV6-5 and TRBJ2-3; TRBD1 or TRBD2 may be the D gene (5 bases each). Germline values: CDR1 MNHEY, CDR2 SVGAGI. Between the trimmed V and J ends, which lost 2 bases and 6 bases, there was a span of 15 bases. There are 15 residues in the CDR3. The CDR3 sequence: CASSYGTPQLDTQYF. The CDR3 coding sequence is TGTGCCAGCAGTTACGGGACCCCTCAACTCGATACGCAGTATTTT.

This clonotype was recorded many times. The CDR3 DNA follows: TGTGCCAGCAGCATAGGGACCGGGGGAAATGAGCAGTTCTTC. Residues: CASSIGTGGNEQFF. The genes are TRBV12-3 or TRBV12-4 and TRBJ2-1; D possibly corresponds to TRBD2 (6 bases). CDR3 length: 14 residues. Trimming left V 6 bases short and J 7 bases short, with 16 bases between.

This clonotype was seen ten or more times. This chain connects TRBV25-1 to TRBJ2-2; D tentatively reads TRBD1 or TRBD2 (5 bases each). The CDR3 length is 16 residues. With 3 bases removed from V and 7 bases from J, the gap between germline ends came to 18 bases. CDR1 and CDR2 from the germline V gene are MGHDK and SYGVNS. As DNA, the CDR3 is TGTGCCAGCAGTGATCGGGGCCTTACAGAGCACGGGGAGCTGTTTTTT. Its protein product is CASSDRGLTEHGELFF. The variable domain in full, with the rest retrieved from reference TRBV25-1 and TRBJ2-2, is EADIYQTPRYLVIGTGKKITLECSQTMGHDKMYWYQQDPGMELHLIHYSYGVNSTEKGDLSSESTVSRIRTEHFPLTLESARPSHTSQYLCASSDRGLTEHGELFFGEGSRLTVL.

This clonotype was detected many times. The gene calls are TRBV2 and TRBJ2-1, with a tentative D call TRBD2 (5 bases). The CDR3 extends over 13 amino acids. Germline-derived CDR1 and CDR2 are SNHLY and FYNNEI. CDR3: CGTNGRADNEQFF. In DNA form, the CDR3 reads TGTGGCACAAATGGGCGGGCCGACAATGAGCAGTTCTTC.

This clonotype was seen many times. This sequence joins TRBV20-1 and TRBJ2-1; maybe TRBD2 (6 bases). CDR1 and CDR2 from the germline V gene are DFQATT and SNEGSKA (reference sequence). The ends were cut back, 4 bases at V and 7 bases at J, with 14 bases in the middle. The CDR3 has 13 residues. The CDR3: CSATLRERNEQFF. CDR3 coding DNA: TGCAGTGCTACTCTCCGGGAGCGGAATGAGCAGTTCTTC.

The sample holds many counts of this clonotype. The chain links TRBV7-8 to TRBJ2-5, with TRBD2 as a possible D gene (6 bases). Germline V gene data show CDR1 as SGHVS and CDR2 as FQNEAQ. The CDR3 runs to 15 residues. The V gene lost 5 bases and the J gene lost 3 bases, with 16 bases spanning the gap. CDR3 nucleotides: TGTGCCAGCAGCCCCTCAGGACTACTTGAAGAGACCCAGTACTTC. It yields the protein CASSPSGLLEETQYF.

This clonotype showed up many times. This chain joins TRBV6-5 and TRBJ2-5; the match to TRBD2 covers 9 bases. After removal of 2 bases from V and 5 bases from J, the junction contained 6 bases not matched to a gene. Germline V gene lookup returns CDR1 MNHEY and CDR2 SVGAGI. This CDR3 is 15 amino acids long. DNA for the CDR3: TGTGCCAGCAGTTACGGTAGCGGGAGTCAGGAGACCCAGTACTTC. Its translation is CASSYGSGSQETQYF.

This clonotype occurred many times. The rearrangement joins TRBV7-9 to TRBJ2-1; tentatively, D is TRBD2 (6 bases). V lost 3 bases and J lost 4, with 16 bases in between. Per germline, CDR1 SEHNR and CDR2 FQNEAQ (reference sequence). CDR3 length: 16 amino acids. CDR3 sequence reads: CASSFGGSSPYNEQFF. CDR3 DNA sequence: TGTGCCAGCAGCTTTGGGGGGTCTAGCCCATACAATGAGCAGTTCTTC. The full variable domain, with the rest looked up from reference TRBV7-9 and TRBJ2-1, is DTGVSQNPRHKITKRGQNVTFRCDPISEHNRLYWYRQTLGQGPEFLTYFQNEAQLEKSRLLSDRFSAERPKGSFSTLEIQRTEQGDSAMYLCASSFGGSSPYNEQFFGPGTRLTVL.